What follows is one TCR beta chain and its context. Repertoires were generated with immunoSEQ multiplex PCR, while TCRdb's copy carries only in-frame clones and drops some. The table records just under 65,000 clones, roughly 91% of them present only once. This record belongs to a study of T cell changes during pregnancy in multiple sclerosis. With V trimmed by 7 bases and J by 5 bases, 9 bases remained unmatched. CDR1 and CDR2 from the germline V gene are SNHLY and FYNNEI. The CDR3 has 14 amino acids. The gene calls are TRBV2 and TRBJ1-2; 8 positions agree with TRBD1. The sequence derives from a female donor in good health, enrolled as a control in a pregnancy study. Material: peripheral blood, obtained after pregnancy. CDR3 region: CASTQTGAPYGYTF. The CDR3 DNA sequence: TGTGCCAGCACCCAGACAGGGGCCCCTTATGGCTACACCTTC.